This T cell receptor (beta chain) originates from a study of blood T cell repertoires in COVID-19. Across the whole study: COVID-19 samples collected from the United States, Italy and Spain covered acute and convalescent phases.

The CDR3 is 16 amino acids. Looked up from germline, CDR1 is SGHNT and CDR2 is YYREEE (reference sequence). V lost 4 bases to trimming and J lost 7 bases; unmatched junction nucleotides: 11. Clones were sequenced by immunoSEQ multiplex PCR, and TCRdb holds only the in-frame ones, with some missing. The repertoire holds roughly 170,000 clones, with approximately 84% as singletons. Grouping used clinical history reported by participants in a survey and questionnaire. The sequencing input was PBMCs or T cells enriched from blood (not recorded which). The chain combines TRBV5-4 with TRBJ2-1; 10 nucleotides align to TRBD2. The TCR originated in a woman in her 40s with acute COVID-19. This CDR3 reads CASSAGGAGGGNEQFF. CDR3 coding DNA: TGTGCCAGCAGCGCGGGAGGAGCGGGAGGGGGGAATGAGCAGTTCTTC.